These 26 T cell receptor beta chains were all obtained from the same sample, sequenced in a study of blood T cell repertoires in COVID-19. TCRdb's copy holds only in-frame clones and misses some; the assay was immunoSEQ multiplex PCR. The table records some 370,000 clones, more than 75% of them present only once. Sequenced material: peripheral blood. The receptor source for this set is a woman aged 30 to 39 with COVID-19, enrolled during active disease.

The chain has TRBV4-1 and TRBJ2-2; 14 bases align to TRBD2. This CDR3 comprises 15 residues. With V trimmed by 4 bases and J by 7 bases, 2 bases remained unmatched. Germline V gives CDR1 MGHRA, CDR2 YSYEKL. Here the CDR3 DNA reads TGCGCCAGCAGCCGGACTAGCGGGAGGATCGGGGAGCTGTTTTTT. Protein: CASSRTSGRIGELFF.

The chain combines TRBV28 with TRBJ1-1; no clear D. The CDR3 runs 13 residues. Trimming removed 6 bases from V and 0 bases from J, with 8 bases in between. Germline V CDR1 and CDR2: MDHEN, SYDVKM. CDR3 in amino acids: CASSQLLNTEAFF. The CDR3 bases are TGTGCCAGCAGCCAACTATTGAACACTGAAGCTTTCTTT.

This chain connects TRBV2 to TRBJ2-2; D may be TRBD1 (5 bases). Looked up from germline, CDR1 is SNHLY and CDR2 is FYNNEI. This CDR3 spans 12 amino acids. The V end was cut by 8 bases, the J end by 6 bases, with 10 bases between. CDR3 DNA sequence: TGTGCCAGCGCTCAGGGTGCCGGGGAGCTGTTTTTT. Its protein is CASAQGAGELFF.

The chain joins TRBV7-2 to TRBJ1-2, with a tentative D call TRBD1 (5 bases). V lost 0 bases and J 8 bases, leaving 19 bases between the germline ends. This CDR3 is 16 amino acids long. The germline V gene encodes CDR1 SGHTA and CDR2 FQGNSA. CDR3 nucleotide sequence: TGTGCCAGCAGCTTAGCGGTAGGTCAGGGAACAGGCGGCTACACCTTC. Protein: CASSLAVGQGTGGYTF.

This sequence joins TRBV19 and TRBJ1-5; D might be TRBD1 (5 bases). Trimming pared 2 bases from V and 2 bases from J, leaving 13 bases between. The V gene's germline CDR1 is LNHDA and CDR2 SQIVND (reference sequence). The CDR3 is 16 amino acids. CDR3 sequence: CASSIRRGLGNQPQHF. The CDR3 nucleotides read TGTGCCAGTAGTATAAGGCGGGGGTTAGGCAATCAGCCCCAGCATTTT.

The chain links TRBV18 to TRBJ2-7; 7 bases are a match to TRBD2. V was pared by 5 bases and J by 4 bases, with 11 bases of the junction left unmatched. Germline values: CDR1 KGHSH, CDR2 LQKENI. The CDR3 is 15 residues long. The CDR3 spells CASSDRALGGYEQYF. The CDR3 DNA is TGTGCCAGCTCAGACCGGGCCCTGGGAGGGTACGAGCAGTACTTC.

V is TRBV15 and J is TRBJ1-1; tentatively, D is TRBD1 (5 bases). This CDR3 has 14 residues. The germline CDR1 and CDR2 sequences are LNHNV and YYDKDF (reference sequence). The V end lost 3 bases, the J end lost 4 bases, and 12 bases lay between the germline ends. DNA of the CDR3: TGTGCCACCAGCAGCCCTCGGGGGAGCACTGAAGCTTTCTTT. Translated: CATSSPRGSTEAFF.

CDR3 in amino acids: CAWNGQPLETQYF. In DNA, the CDR3 is TGTGCCTGGAATGGGCAGCCGCTGGAGACCCAGTACTTC. The chain is built from TRBV30 and TRBJ2-5; D is undetermined. Germline V lookup: CDR1 GTSNPN, CDR2 SVGIG (reference sequence). Deletions cut 4 bases from V and 5 bases from J, with 14 bases between. CDR3 size: 13 residues.

This sequence joins TRBV27 and TRBJ1-2, with 10 bases aligning to TRBD1. The J segment lost 0 bases and the V segment lost 8 bases, leaving 18 bases of the junction unmatched. The CDR3 length is 19 residues. Germline CDR1 reads MNHEY; CDR2 reads SMNVEV (reference sequence). In DNA, the CDR3 is TGTGCCAGCGCCAACTCTTGGGGAGGACAGGGGGGGCCTAACTATGGCTACACCTTC. This codes for CASANSWGGQGGPNYGYTF.

This clone showed up just once. CDR3 in DNA: TGCGCCAGCAGGGGGGGGCTCAACGAAGAAGCTTTCTTT. Its protein is CASRGGLNEEAFF. The rearrangement joins TRBV4-1 to TRBJ1-1; a weak D match, TRBD1 (6 bases). V lost 6 bases to trimming and J lost 8 bases, with 16 bases between them. Germline loops: CDR1 MGHRA, CDR2 YSYEKL. CDR3 length: 13 residues.

This chain joins TRBV28 and TRBJ1-2, with D perhaps matching TRBD1 (6 bases). Germline-derived CDR1 and CDR2 are MDHEN and SYDVKM. The CDR3 extends over 14 amino acids. The V end lost 3 bases, the J end lost 7 bases, and 15 bases lay between the germline ends. CDR3 loop: CASSLWGRSGGYTF. The CDR3 coding sequence is TGTGCCAGCAGTTTGTGGGGGCGCTCGGGTGGCTACACCTTC.

This clone was counted between two and nine times. This chain joins TRBV9 and TRBJ2-2, with D tentatively TRBD1 (5 bases). Germline lookup yields CDR1 SGDLS and CDR2 YYNGEE. The CDR3 has 17 amino acids. V was pared by 4 bases and J by 4 bases, with 20 bases between. The CDR3 bases are TGTGCCAGCAGCTTCCTTCAGGGTCCCTTAAGCACCGGGGAGCTGTTTTTT. As protein: CASSFLQGPLSTGELFF.

The genes are TRBV27 and TRBJ1-1, with D perhaps matching TRBD1 (5 bases). This CDR3 is 14 amino acids long. The V gene's germline CDR1 is MNHEY and CDR2 SMNVEV (reference sequence). Trimming removed 3 bases at V and 5 bases at J, with 13 bases between. The CDR3 DNA reads TGTGCCAGCAGTTTGTTTCCCAGGGCGACTGAAGCTTTCTTT. Translation gives CASSLFPRATEAFF.

This clone was found once. The CDR3 nucleotides read TGCGCCAGCAGCATCGGGGACAGGGAAGCAGATACGCAGTATTTT. It specifies CASSIGDREADTQYF. This sequence joins TRBV5-1 and TRBJ2-3, with 9 nucleotides matching TRBD1. Unmatched junction bases numbered 7, after V lost 4 bases and J lost 4 bases. Germline V CDR1 and CDR2: SGHRS, YFSETQ. This CDR3 contains 15 residues.

The chain employs TRBV20-1 and TRBJ1-4; TRBD1 might be the D (5 bases). The CDR3 sequence is 13 residues long. With 3 bases removed from V and 6 bases from J, the gap between germline ends came to 11 bases. The germline CDR1 and CDR2 sequences are DFQATT and SNEGSKA (reference sequence). The DNA for the CDR3 is TGCAGTGCTAGTGCCGGGGGTGATGAAAAACTGTTTTTT. Translating it yields CSASAGGDEKLFF.

This sequence joins TRBV7-2 and TRBJ2-3; 9 nucleotides line up with TRBD1. CDR1 SGHTA and CDR2 FQGNSA come from the germline V gene. J gave up 3 bases and V 4 bases, and 2 bases lay outside the gene matches. The CDR3 consists of 14 residues. The CDR3 loop is CASSSGTGTDTQYF. The CDR3 DNA follows: TGTGCCAGCAGCTCCGGGACAGGGACAGATACGCAGTATTTT.

The chain carries TRBV3-1 (or the pseudogene TRBV3-2) and TRBJ2-7; TRBD2 matches at 7 bases. Germline lookup yields CDR1 LGHDT and CDR2 YNNKEL (reference sequence). The CDR3 has 14 residues. V was pared by 5 bases and J by 0 bases, with 4 bases of the junction left unmatched. The CDR3 DNA reads TGTGCCAGCAGCTCCTGGGACTACTCCTACGAGCAGTACTTC. Translation gives CASSSWDYSYEQYF.

The chain has TRBV27 and TRBJ2-2; TRBD2 matches 11 bases. The length of the CDR3 is 16 residues. CDR1 is MNHEY, CDR2 SMNVEV, per germline (reference sequence). J gave up 5 bases and V 3 bases, and 5 bases lay outside the gene matches. The DNA for the CDR3 is TGTGCCAGCAGTTTGGGCGTAGCGGGAGGGACCGGGGAGCTGTTTTTT. Encoded protein: CASSLGVAGGTGELFF.

V and J are TRBV3-1 (or the pseudogene TRBV3-2) and TRBJ2-1; TRBD2 agrees at 8 bases. The V gene end was trimmed by 3 bases and the J gene end by 5 bases; junction bases not matched to a gene: 6. Germline-derived CDR1 and CDR2 are LGHDT and YNNKEL (reference sequence). There are 15 residues in the CDR3. The CDR3, as DNA: TGTGCCAGCAGCCATTCGGGAGGGAGGCACAATGAGCAGTTCTTC. This translates into CASSHSGGRHNEQFF.

The chain combines TRBV6-1 with TRBJ1-5; TRBD1 matches 9 bases. The CDR3 runs 16 residues. After removal of 4 bases from V and 0 bases from J, the junction contained 4 bases not matched to a gene. Germline V gene lookup returns CDR1 MNHNS and CDR2 SASEGT. The CDR3 region has the DNA TGTGCCAGCAGTGGACGGGACAGGGTTAGCAATCAGCCCCAGCATTTT. This sequence encodes CASSGRDRVSNQPQHF.

The chain joins TRBV6-5 to TRBJ2-7; D is possibly TRBD2 (5 bases). Germline V gene data show CDR1 as MNHEY and CDR2 as SVGAGI. This CDR3 has 14 amino acids. The V and J ends lost 5 bases and 3 bases respectively, with 14 bases between them. The DNA of the CDR3 is TGTGCCAGCAGTCGAGACTACCGACACTACGAGCAGTACTTC. Residues: CASSRDYRHYEQYF.

This chain uses TRBV21-1 with TRBJ1-5. TRBV21-1 is a pseudogene. There are 15 residues in the CDR3. In DNA, the CDR3 is TGTGCCAGCAGCAAAGAGCGGCAAAGCAATCAGCCCCAGCATTTT. It encodes CASSKERQSNQPQHF.

This clone was observed once. The rearrangement links TRBV5-1 to TRBJ1-3, with D possibly TRBD1 on 6 matching bases. The germline gives CDR1 SGHRS, CDR2 YFSETQ. This CDR3 region has 14 residues. V was trimmed by 1 base and J by 2 bases, leaving 7 bases between them. The CDR3 nucleotides are TGCGCCAGCAGCTTGACAGGGCCTGGAAACACCATATATTTT. Translating it yields CASSLTGPGNTIYF. Combining the CDR3 with reference TRBV5-1 and TRBJ1-3 gives the whole variable domain KAGVTQTPRYLIKTRGQQVTLSCSPISGHRSVSWYQQTPGQGLQFLFEYFSETQRNKGNFPGRFSGRQFSNSRSEMNVSTLELGDSALYLCASSLTGPGNTIYFGEGSWLTVV.

The chain couples TRBV5-6 to TRBJ1-1; TRBD1 matches 9 bases. CDR1 SGHDT and CDR2 YYEEEE come from the germline V gene. The CDR3 is 15 amino acids. After removal of 4 bases from V and 4 bases from J, the junction contained 8 bases not matched to a gene. The CDR3 is CASSAGTGSGTEAFF. In nucleotides, the CDR3 is TGTGCCAGCAGCGCGGGGACAGGGTCCGGCACTGAAGCTTTCTTT.

The sample holds one count of this clone. V usage is TRBV28 and J usage is TRBJ1-5; 9 bases align to TRBD1. The junction had 8 bases not matched to a gene; V was cut back by 6 bases and J by 2 bases. CDR1 is MDHEN and CDR2 is SYDVKM in the germline V gene. The CDR3 loop spans 16 amino acids. CDR3 coding DNA: TGTGCCAGCAGCCAACAGGGGGCTTGGGGCAATCAGCCCCAGCATTTT. This codes for CASSQQGAWGNQPQHF.

The V gene is TRBV7-2, the J gene TRBJ2-7, with TRBD2 matching over 7 bases. Germline CDR1 is SGHTA and CDR2 is FQGNSA. CDR3 length equals 15 residues. V was pared by 5 bases and J by 2 bases, with 9 bases of the junction left unmatched. The CDR3 spells CASSPRGVRAYEQYF. Written as DNA, the CDR3 is TGTGCCAGCAGCCCCCGGGGGGTCCGTGCCTACGAGCAGTACTTC.